These T cell receptor beta chains were read from a single sample in a study of blood T cell repertoires in COVID-19. Clones were read by immunoSEQ multiplex PCR, and TCRdb kept only the in-frame ones, dropping some. The sample holds a few hundred thousand clones, 75% to 90% seen once. Sequencing was done on a sample of PBMCs or T cells enriched from blood (not recorded which). The receptors derive from a young woman who had recovered from COVID-19. CDR3s include the opening cysteine and the closing phenylalanine or tryptophan. A D gene is named only where the DNA matches it firmly.

J gene | V gene | D gene | CDR3 protein
TRBJ2-7 | TRBV7-3 | NA | CASSLRDSYEQYF
TRBJ2-3 | TRBV7-2 | TRBD2 | CASSLGGLASPQYF
TRBJ1-3 | TRBV30 | NA | CAWSLDSSSGNTIYF
TRBJ1-3 | TRBV6-5 | NA | CASSYSGSREGNTIYF
TRBJ2-3 | TRBV19 | NA | CARNRGSGITDTQYF
TRBJ1-2 | TRBV5-1 | NA | CASAAGANYGYTF
TRBJ2-1 | TRBV15 | TRBD2 | CATSRRLAGGIYNEQFF
TRBJ2-6 | TRBV13 | NA | CASSRGQSGANVLTF
TRBJ2-7 | TRBV5-1 | NA | CASSPQWTSGFREQYF
TRBJ2-1 | TRBV24-1 | TRBD1 | CATSGPGTGGRMREFF
TRBJ1-4 | TRBV5-4 | NA | CASSAGLDEKLFF
TRBJ2-7 | TRBV12-3/TRBV12-4 | NA | CASSRDFTEQYF
TRBJ2-5 | TRBV28 | NA | CASSLQSEGAKKETQYF
TRBJ2-1 | TRBV5-1 | TRBD2 | CASSFIAGGSYNEQFF
TRBJ1-4 | TRBV5-8 | TRBD1 | CASSLYSGGNEKLFF
TRBJ2-5 | TRBV9 | TRBD2 | CASSGLAGGQETQYF
TRBJ1-5 | TRBV4-2 | NA | CASSQLSGGRSNQPQHF
TRBJ2-1 | TRBV18 | TRBD1 | CASSPIDRDNEQFF
TRBJ1-1 | TRBV7-2 | TRBD1 | CASSTGGGYTEAFF
TRBJ1-2 | TRBV5-1 | NA | CASRAGEIGYTF
TRBJ2-2 | TRBV27 | NA | CASRRSAGTGELFF
TRBJ2-2 | TRBV10-1 | TRBD1 | CASSEQGARNTGELFF
TRBJ1-4 | TRBV6-5 | NA | CASSYNQGNEKLFF
TRBJ1-5 | TRBV10-2 | NA | CASSRSGQGPQHF
TRBJ1-3 | TRBV28 | TRBD1 | CASSRGQGRNTIYF
TRBJ1-4 | TRBV2 | TRBD1 | CASSTLWTGRYGEKLFF
TRBJ1-4 | TRBV7-9 | NA | CASSPRVNEKLFF